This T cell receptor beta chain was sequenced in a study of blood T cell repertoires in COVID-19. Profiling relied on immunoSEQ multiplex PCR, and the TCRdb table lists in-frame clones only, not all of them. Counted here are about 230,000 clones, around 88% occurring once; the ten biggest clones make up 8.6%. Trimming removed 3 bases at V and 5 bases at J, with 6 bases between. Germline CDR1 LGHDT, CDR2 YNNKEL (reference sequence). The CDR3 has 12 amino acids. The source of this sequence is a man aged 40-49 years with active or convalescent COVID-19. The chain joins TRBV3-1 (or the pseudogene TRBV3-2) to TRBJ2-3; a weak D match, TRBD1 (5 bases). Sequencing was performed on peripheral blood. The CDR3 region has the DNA TGTGCCAGCAGCCAGCAGGGAGATACGCAGTATTTT. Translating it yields CASSQQGDTQYF.